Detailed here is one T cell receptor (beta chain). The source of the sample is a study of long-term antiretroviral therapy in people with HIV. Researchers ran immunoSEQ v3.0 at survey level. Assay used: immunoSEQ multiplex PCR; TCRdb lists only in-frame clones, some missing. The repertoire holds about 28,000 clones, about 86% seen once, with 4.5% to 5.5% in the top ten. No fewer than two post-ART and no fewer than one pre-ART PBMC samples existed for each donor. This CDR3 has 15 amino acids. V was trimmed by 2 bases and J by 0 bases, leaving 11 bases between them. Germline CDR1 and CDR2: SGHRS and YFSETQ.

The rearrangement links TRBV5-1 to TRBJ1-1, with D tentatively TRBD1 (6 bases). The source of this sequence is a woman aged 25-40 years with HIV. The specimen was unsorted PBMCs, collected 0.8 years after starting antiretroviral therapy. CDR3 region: CASSFLQGLNTEAFF. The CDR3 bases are TGCGCCAGCAGCTTTTTACAGGGATTGAACACTGAAGCTTTCTTT.